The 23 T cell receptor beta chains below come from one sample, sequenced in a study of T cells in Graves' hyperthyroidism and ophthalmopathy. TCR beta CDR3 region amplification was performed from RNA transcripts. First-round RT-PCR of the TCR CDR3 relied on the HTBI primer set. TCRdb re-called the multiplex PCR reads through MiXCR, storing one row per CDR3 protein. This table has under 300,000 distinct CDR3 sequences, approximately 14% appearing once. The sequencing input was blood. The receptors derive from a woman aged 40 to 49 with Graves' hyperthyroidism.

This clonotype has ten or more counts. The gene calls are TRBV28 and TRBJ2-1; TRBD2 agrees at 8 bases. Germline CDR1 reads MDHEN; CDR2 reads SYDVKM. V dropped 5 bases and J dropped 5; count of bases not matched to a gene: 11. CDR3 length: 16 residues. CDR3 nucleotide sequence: TGTGCCAGCAGTAAAGTGTCGGGACTAGACAACAATGAGCAGTTCTTC. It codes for CASSKVSGLDNNEQFF.

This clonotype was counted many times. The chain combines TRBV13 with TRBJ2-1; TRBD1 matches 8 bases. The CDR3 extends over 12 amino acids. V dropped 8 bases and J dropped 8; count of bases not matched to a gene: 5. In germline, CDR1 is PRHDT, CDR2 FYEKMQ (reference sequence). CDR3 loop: CASSDRGYEQFF. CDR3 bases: TGTGCCAGCTCTGACAGGGGCTATGAGCAGTTCTTC.

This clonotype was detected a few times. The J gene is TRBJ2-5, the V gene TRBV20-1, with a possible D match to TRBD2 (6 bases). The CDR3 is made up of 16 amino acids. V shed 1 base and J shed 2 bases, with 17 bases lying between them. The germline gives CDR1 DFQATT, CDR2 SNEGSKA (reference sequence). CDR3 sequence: CSARGGSGGSQETQYF. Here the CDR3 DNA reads TGCAGTGCTAGAGGAGGTAGCGGAGGATCGCAAGAGACCCAGTACTTC.

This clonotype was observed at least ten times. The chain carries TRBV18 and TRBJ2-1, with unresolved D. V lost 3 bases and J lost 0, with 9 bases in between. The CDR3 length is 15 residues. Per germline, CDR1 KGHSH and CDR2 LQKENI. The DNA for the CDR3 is TGTGCCAGCTCACCCCTTAGTCGCTCCTACAATGAGCAGTTCTTC. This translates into CASSPLSRSYNEQFF.

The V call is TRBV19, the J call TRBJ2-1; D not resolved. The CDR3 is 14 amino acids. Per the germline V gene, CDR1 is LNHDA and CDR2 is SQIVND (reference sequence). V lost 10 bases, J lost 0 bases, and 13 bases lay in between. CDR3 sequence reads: CATRDGSSYNEQFF. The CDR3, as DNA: TGTGCCACCCGCGACGGAAGCTCCTACAATGAGCAGTTCTTC. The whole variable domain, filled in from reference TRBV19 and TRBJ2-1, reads DGGITQSPKYLFRKEGQNVTLSCEQNLNHDAMYWYRQDPGQGLRLIYYSQIVNDFQKGDIAEGYSVSREKKESFPLTVTSAQKNPTAFYLCATRDGSSYNEQFFGPGTRLTVL.

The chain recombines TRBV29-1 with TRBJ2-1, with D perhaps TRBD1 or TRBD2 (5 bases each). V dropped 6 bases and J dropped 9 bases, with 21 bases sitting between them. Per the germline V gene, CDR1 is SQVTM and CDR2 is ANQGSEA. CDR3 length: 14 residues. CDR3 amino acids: CSVALASGATEQFF. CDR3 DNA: TGCAGCGTGGCCTTGGCTTCCGGGGCAACTGAGCAGTTCTTC.

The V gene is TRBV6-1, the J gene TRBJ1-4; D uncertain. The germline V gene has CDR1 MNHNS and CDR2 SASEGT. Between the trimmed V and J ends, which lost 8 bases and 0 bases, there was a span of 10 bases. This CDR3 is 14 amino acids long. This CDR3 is CASYGGATNEKLFF. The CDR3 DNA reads TGTGCCAGCTACGGAGGTGCAACTAATGAAAAACTGTTTTTT.

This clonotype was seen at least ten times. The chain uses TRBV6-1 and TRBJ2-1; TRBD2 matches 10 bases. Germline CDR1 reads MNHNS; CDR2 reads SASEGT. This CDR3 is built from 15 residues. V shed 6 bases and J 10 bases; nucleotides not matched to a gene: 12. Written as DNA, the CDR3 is TGTGCCAGCAGCCCCCGGACTAGCGGACGGGGAGAGCAGTTCTTC. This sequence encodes CASSPRTSGRGEQFF.

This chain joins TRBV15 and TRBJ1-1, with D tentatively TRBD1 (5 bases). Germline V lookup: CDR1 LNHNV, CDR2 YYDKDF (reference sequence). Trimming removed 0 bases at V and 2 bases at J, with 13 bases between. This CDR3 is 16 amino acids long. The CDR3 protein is CATSRDGGEANTEAFF. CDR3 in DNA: TGTGCCACCAGCAGAGATGGGGGGGAAGCCAACACTGAAGCTTTCTTT.

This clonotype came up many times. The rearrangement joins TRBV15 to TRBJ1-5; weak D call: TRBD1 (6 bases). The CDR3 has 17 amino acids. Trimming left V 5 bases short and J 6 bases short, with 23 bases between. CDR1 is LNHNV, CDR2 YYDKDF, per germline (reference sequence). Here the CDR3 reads CATSGPSVGGMGQPQHF. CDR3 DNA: TGTGCCACCAGCGGCCCTAGTGTAGGGGGTATGGGTCAGCCCCAGCATTTT.

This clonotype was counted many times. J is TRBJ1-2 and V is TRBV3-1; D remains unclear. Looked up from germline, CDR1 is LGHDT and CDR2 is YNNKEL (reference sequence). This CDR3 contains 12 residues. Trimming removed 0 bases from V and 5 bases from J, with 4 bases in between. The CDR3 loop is CASSQEGYGYTF. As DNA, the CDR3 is TGTGCCAGCAGCCAAGAAGGATATGGCTACACCTTC.

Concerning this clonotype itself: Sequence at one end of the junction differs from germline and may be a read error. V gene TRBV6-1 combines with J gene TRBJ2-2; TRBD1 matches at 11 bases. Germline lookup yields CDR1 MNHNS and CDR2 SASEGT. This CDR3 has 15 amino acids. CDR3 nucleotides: TGTGCCCGCAGTGAATGGGGACAGGGGGCCGGGGAGCTGTTTTTT. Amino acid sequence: CARSEWGQGAGELFF.

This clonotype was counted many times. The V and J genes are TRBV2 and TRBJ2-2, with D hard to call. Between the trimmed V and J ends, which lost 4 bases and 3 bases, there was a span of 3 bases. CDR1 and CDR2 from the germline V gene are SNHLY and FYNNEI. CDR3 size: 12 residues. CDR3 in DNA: TGTGCCAGCAGTGTTTACACCGGGGAGCTGTTTTTT. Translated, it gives CASSVYTGELFF.

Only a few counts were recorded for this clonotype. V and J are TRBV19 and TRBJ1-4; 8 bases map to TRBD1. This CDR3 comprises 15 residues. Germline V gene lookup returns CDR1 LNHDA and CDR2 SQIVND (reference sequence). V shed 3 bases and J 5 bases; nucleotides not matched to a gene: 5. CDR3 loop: CASSMGQVLNEKLFF. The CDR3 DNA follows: TGTGCCAGTAGTATGGGACAGGTCCTGAATGAAAAACTGTTTTTT.

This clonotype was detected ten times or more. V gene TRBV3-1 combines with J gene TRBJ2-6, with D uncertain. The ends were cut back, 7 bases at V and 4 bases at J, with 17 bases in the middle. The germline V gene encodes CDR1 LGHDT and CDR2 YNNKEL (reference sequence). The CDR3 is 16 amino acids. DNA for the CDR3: TGTGCCAGCACCGCAAGGCAGTTTTCCGGGGCCAACGTCCTGACTTTC. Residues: CASTARQFSGANVLTF.

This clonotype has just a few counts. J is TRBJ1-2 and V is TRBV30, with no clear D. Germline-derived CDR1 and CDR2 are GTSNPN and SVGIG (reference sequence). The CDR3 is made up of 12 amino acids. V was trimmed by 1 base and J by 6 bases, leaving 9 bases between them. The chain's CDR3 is CAWSDALDGYTF. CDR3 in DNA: TGTGCCTGGAGTGATGCACTGGATGGCTACACCTTC.

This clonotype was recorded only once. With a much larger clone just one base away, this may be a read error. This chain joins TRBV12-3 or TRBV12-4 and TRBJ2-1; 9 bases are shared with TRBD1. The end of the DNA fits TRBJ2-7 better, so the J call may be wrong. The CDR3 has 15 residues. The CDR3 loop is CASSFRQGVNNEQYF. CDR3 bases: TGTGCCAGCAGTTTCAGACAGGGGGTGAACAATGAGCAGTACTTC.

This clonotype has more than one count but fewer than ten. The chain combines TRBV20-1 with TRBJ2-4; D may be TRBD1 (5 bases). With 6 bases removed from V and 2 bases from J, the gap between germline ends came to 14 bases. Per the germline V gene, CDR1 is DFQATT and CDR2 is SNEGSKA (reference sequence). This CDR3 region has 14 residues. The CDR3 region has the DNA TGCAGTGCCGCTGACAGTGGGACCAAAAACATTCAGTACTTC. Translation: CSAADSGTKNIQYF.

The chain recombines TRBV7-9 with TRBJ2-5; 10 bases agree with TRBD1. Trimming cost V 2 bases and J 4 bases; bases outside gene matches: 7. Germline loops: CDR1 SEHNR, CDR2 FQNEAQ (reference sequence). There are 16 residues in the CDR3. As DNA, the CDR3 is TGTGCCAGCAGCTTAAGCGACAGGGGGCTCGGAGAGACCCAGTACTTC. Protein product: CASSLSDRGLGETQYF.

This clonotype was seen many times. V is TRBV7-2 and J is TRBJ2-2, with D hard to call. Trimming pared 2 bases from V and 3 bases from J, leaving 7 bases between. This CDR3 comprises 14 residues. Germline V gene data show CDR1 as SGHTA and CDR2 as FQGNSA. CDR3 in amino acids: CASSLNTYTGELFF. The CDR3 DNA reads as TGTGCCAGCAGCTTAAACACATACACCGGGGAGCTGTTTTTT.

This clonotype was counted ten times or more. CDR3 loop: CASSLGRMNTEAFF. The CDR3, as DNA: TGTGCCAGCAGTTTGGGACGAATGAACACTGAAGCTTTCTTT. The chain uses TRBV12-3 or TRBV12-4 and TRBJ1-1; a possible D gene is TRBD1 (5 bases). V lost 3 bases and J lost 0, with 8 bases in between. This CDR3 contains 14 residues.

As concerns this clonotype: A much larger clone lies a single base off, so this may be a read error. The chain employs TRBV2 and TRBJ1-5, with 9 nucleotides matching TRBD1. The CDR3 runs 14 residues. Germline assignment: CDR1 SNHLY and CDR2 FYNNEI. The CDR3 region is CASRQGAGNQHQHF. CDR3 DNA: TGTGCCAGCAGACAGGGGGCGGGCAATCAGCACCAGCATTTT. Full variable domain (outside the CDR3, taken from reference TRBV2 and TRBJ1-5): EPEVTQTPSHQVTQMGQEVILRCVPISNHLYFYWYRQILGQKVEFLVSFYNNEISEKSEIFDDQFSVERPDGSNFTLKIRSTKLEDSAMYFCASRQGAGNQHQHFGDGTRLSIL.

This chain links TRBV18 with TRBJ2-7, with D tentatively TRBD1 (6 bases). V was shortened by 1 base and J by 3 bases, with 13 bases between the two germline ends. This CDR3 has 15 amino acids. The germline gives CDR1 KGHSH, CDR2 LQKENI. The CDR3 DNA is TGTGCCAGCTCACCACTGACAGGTTCTTTCTACGAGCAGTACTTC. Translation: CASSPLTGSFYEQYF.